Shown below are 21 T cell receptor beta chains from a single sample sequenced in a study of human T cells and chemical hapten exposure. The time point was: patch test 2, 6 weeks after DPC sensitization. Treatment specified: therapeutic diphenylcyclopropenone sensitization with weekly scalp DPC. TCRdb reprocessed the RACE reads with MiXCR, giving one entry per CDR3 protein. The table records under 90,000 distinct CDR3 sequences, about 8.5% of them present only once. The specimen was whole blood, collected in connection with sensitization to the hapten diphenylcyclopropenone (DPC). The receptors derive from a woman aged 50 to 60 with alopecia areata. Some clones in this sample may be carry-over from other donors' samples.

This clonotype has only a few counts. The V gene is TRBV6-1, the J gene TRBJ2-3; no reliable D call. Germline V CDR1 and CDR2: MNHNS, SASEGT. V dropped 0 bases and J dropped 6 bases, with 7 bases sitting between them. The CDR3 contains 13 residues. The chain's CDR3 is CASSEALWDTQYF. The DNA of the CDR3 is TGTGCCAGCAGTGAAGCGCTTTGGGATACGCAGTATTTT.

CDR3 bases: TGTGCCAGCAGAGAGACAGGTGGAAACACTGAAGCTTTCTTT. Encoded protein: CASRETGGNTEAFF. The genes are TRBV6-4 and TRBJ1-1; perhaps TRBD1 as D (6 bases). The V and J ends lost 6 bases and 2 bases respectively, with 13 bases between them. Germline V gives CDR1 MRHNA, CDR2 SNTAGT. The CDR3 extends over 14 amino acids.

The chain employs TRBV12-3 or TRBV12-4 and TRBJ2-3, with D unclear. The CDR3 length is 17 residues. V shed 1 base and J shed 1 base, with 15 bases lying between them. The CDR3 loop reads CASSLGQRPLGTDTQYF. The CDR3 DNA follows: TGTGCCAGCAGTTTAGGGCAGCGTCCTCTTGGCACAGATACGCAGTATTTT.

This clonotype was observed a handful of times. This chain's CDR3 is CASSEGRRTQETQYF. The CDR3 DNA reads TGTGCCAGCAGCGAAGGAAGGCGTACCCAAGAGACCCAGTACTTC. The gene calls are TRBV7-2 and TRBJ2-5; D gene ambiguous. This CDR3 has 15 residues. Germline CDR1 SGHTA, CDR2 FQGNSA. V was trimmed by 5 bases and J by 1 base, leaving 14 bases between them.

The chain links TRBV6-1 to TRBJ2-3; D is unresolved. This CDR3 is built from 13 residues. Germline CDR1 and CDR2: MNHNS and SASEGT. V was trimmed by 6 bases and J by 4 bases, leaving 11 bases between them. This CDR3 reads CASSPGPSDTQYF. CDR3 bases: TGTGCCAGCAGCCCGGGTCCGTCAGATACGCAGTATTTT.

This clonotype was counted many times. The chain is built from TRBV13 and TRBJ1-3, with 7 bases identical to TRBD1. V shed 5 bases and J 3 bases; nucleotides not matched to a gene: 7. Germline lookup yields CDR1 PRHDT and CDR2 FYEKMQ (reference sequence). This CDR3 contains 15 residues. CDR3: CASSRGQTNGNTIYF. The CDR3 nucleotides are TGTGCCAGCAGCCGGGGACAGACTAATGGAAACACCATATATTTT.

This clonotype has a handful of counts. CDR3 DNA: TGTGCCAGCAGGCCTAATGTCCAGCCCCAGCATTTT. This codes for CASRPNVQPQHF. The V gene is TRBV12-3 or TRBV12-4, the J gene TRBJ1-5; D remains unclear. V was trimmed by 6 bases and J by 7 bases, leaving 10 bases between them. The CDR3 contains 12 residues.

In its sample, this clonotype was seen a few times. The rearrangement joins TRBV27 to TRBJ2-4; TRBD2 is a possible D gene (6 bases). This CDR3 is built from 13 residues. V lost 6 bases and J lost 11, with 17 bases in between. Germline V gene data show CDR1 as MNHEY and CDR2 as SMNVEV (reference sequence). This CDR3 reads CASSLSSVDLQYF. CDR3 sequence (DNA): TGTGCCAGCAGCCTCTCTAGCGTCGACCTTCAGTACTTC.

The sample holds a few counts of this clonotype. This chain joins TRBV20-1 and TRBJ2-1; the match to TRBD2 covers 9 bases. CDR3 size: 16 residues. Germline lookup yields CDR1 DFQATT and CDR2 SNEGSKA (reference sequence). Germline trimming cut 0 bases from V and 4 bases from J; bases unmatched to any gene: 7. The CDR3 sequence is CSARDKSLAGYNEQFF. The DNA for the CDR3 is TGCAGTGCTAGAGATAAGTCACTAGCGGGTTACAATGAGCAGTTCTTC.

The sample holds a few counts of this clonotype. The chain uses TRBV9 and TRBJ1-5; a possible D gene is TRBD1 (5 bases). The V end was cut by 3 bases, the J end by 1 base, with 8 bases between. This CDR3 is 14 amino acids long. In germline, CDR1 is SGDLS, CDR2 YYNGEE. The CDR3 loop reads CASSEGVSNQPQHF. The CDR3 bases are TGTGCCAGCAGCGAAGGGGTAAGCAATCAGCCCCAGCATTTT.

This clonotype was picked up many times. The rearrangement joins TRBV6-2 or TRBV6-3 to TRBJ2-7; D not resolved. CDR3 length: 11 amino acids. Trimming stripped 2 bases from V and 6 bases from J, with 5 bases between. Per the germline V gene, CDR1 is MNHEY and CDR2 is SVGEGT. CDR3: CASSYGVEQYF. The DNA of the CDR3 is TGTGCCAGCAGTTACGGGGTCGAGCAGTACTTC.

At least ten counts were recorded for this clonotype. This chain joins TRBV29-1 and TRBJ1-1; 8 nucleotides agree with TRBD1. Germline V gene lookup returns CDR1 SQVTM and CDR2 ANQGSEA. Trimming removed 7 bases from V and 8 bases from J; junction bases left unmatched: 3. This CDR3 has 10 amino acids. The CDR3 region is CSAWDREAFF. The CDR3 region has the DNA TGCAGCGCTTGGGACAGGGAAGCTTTCTTT.

This clonotype was observed at least ten times. The chain carries TRBV3-1 and TRBJ1-5; no reliable D call. This CDR3 comprises 12 residues. V dropped 1 base and J dropped 11 bases, with 9 bases sitting between them. CDR1 and CDR2 (germline): LGHDT, YNNKEL (reference sequence). The CDR3 spells CASSQGTKAQHF. The CDR3 DNA reads as TGTGCCAGCAGCCAAGGGACCAAAGCCCAGCATTTT.

The genes are TRBV11-3 and TRBJ2-3; D might be TRBD2 (6 bases). V was clipped by 3 bases and J by 4 bases, with 14 bases between them. Germline V gene data show CDR1 as SGHNT and CDR2 as YENEEA. The CDR3 extends over 15 amino acids. In DNA, the CDR3 is TGTGCCAGCAGCTTTGGAGGGGCTGTAGCAGATACGCAGTATTTT. The encoded protein is CASSFGGAVADTQYF.

This clonotype was counted between two and nine times. V usage is TRBV19 and J usage is TRBJ2-3; 8 bases map to TRBD2. V lost 6 bases and J lost 0; bases outside the gene matches: 5. The germline V gene encodes CDR1 LNHDA and CDR2 SQIVND (reference sequence). This CDR3 is 15 amino acids long. The CDR3 region has the DNA TGTGCCAGTAGCCCTCAGCGGGGGAGCACAGATACGCAGTATTTT. It specifies CASSPQRGSTDTQYF. Looking up the rest from reference TRBV19 and TRBJ2-3 gives the full variable domain: DGGITQSPKYLFRKEGQNVTLSCEQNLNHDAMYWYRQDPGQGLRLIYYSQIVNDFQKGDIAEGYSVSREKKESFPLTVTSAQKNPTAFYLCASSPQRGSTDTQYFGPGTRLTVL.

This clonotype was seen repeatedly, ten times or more. The CDR3 coding sequence is TGCAGTGCTGCCCGGGCCAAAAGGTGGGACCCCTACGAGCAGTACTTC. The encoded protein is CSAARAKRWDPYEQYF. This sequence joins TRBV20-1 and TRBJ2-7; the D gene could be TRBD1 or TRBD2 (5 bases each). Germline V lookup: CDR1 DFQATT, CDR2 SNEGSKA (reference sequence). Trimming took 5 bases from V and 2 from J, leaving 22 bases between them. The CDR3 has 16 residues.

The CDR3 DNA is TGTGCCAGCAGCCAGGGGAAGGGGTATGGCTACACCTTC. Residues: CASSQGKGYGYTF. This chain links TRBV12-3 or TRBV12-4 with TRBJ1-2, with D perhaps matching TRBD1 (6 bases). CDR3 length: 13 amino acids. V was clipped by 6 bases and J by 5 bases, with 13 bases between them.

In its sample, this clonotype was seen a few times. The V and J genes are TRBV18 and TRBJ1-1; 7 bases are a match to TRBD1. This CDR3 comprises 16 residues. V was clipped by 6 bases and J by 1 base; unmatched bases: 11. Germline V gives CDR1 KGHSH, CDR2 LQKENI. CDR3 region: CASSPIKGAQNTEAFF. The CDR3 bases are TGTGCCAGCTCCCCAATCAAGGGGGCGCAGAACACTGAAGCTTTCTTT.

This clonotype was seen ten or more times. The chain combines TRBV10-3 with TRBJ2-3; 12 positions match TRBD2. The CDR3 runs 16 residues. With V trimmed by 3 bases and J by 4 bases, 5 bases remained unmatched. Germline V gene sequence: CDR1 ENHRY, CDR2 SYGVKD. The CDR3: CAISETSGGQADTQYF. CDR3 DNA sequence: TGTGCCATCAGTGAAACTAGCGGGGGGCAGGCAGATACGCAGTATTTT.

The genes are TRBV12-3 or TRBV12-4 and TRBJ1-1; 8 nucleotides align to TRBD1. The J segment lost 1 base and the V segment lost 1 base, leaving 2 bases of the junction unmatched. The CDR3 consists of 15 residues. CDR3 bases: TGTGCCAGCAGTTTAGGGACAGGGTCGAACACTGAAGCTTTCTTT. It encodes CASSLGTGSNTEAFF.

This clonotype was seen repeatedly, ten times or more. The V and J genes are TRBV29-1 and TRBJ1-2; 10 positions agree with TRBD1. The V gene's germline CDR1 is SQVTM and CDR2 ANQGSEA. This CDR3 comprises 12 residues. V lost 6 bases to trimming and J lost 4 bases; unmatched junction nucleotides: 2. CDR3 DNA sequence: TGCAGCGTCGGGGACAGGGGCTATGGCTACACCTTC. It translates to CSVGDRGYGYTF.